This TCR beta chain was recovered during a study of graft-versus-host responses after intestinal transplantation. Whole-study context: As for transplant type, recipients had multivisceral, liver-intestinal, or isolated intestinal grafts. All recipients got anti-thymocyte globulin induction, then tacrolimus and steroids for 3 to 4 years.

Both intraepithelial and lamina propria lymphocytes were released by processing graft tissue. Generated by immunoSEQ multiplex PCR, the TCRdb table keeps only in-frame clones and is missing some. Of 20,000 to 25,000 clones listed, roughly 79% are singletons. About this clone itself: Its antigen is still unknown.

Study results and caveats: Early post-transplant declines in HvG were associated with peak levels of circulating GvH clones. Recipient marrow contained GvH clones, some of which appeared first in ileum or blood.

The clonotype comes from a human patient who received an intestinal transplant, so some T cells may come from the graft donor. This specimen consisted of ileum tissue, obtained 12 days after intestinal transplant.

The CDR3 region has the DNA TGTGCCAGCAGCCAAGGCCTAGAATCCAATGAGCAGTTCTTC. Amino acid sequence: CASSQGLESNEQFF. The chain has TRBV5-4 and TRBJ2-1; no definite D call. The CDR3 covers 14 residues. The V end was cut by 4 bases, the J end by 6 bases, with 14 bases between. Germline CDR1 reads SGHNT; CDR2 reads YYREEE (reference sequence).